Below are 6 T cell receptor beta chains sequenced from a single sample in a study of cytomegalovirus exposure and HLA in healthy donors (dated by TCRdb to 2016 to 2017). Library generation was performed with the immunoSEQ multiplex PCR assay. TCRdb provides this immuneACCESS table in a form limited to in-frame rearrangements. Some clones are lacking; in checked studies, under half of them reflect an unresolved V gene, and why the rest are absent is not known. A total of 170,000 or so clones appear in this sample, roughly 80% of them only once. 2.5% to 3.5% of the sample is held by the ten biggest clonotypes. Sequenced sample: PBMCs. The receptors originated from a woman under 30 in good health and CMV-seropositive.

The chain is built from TRBV6-1 and TRBJ2-7; D might be TRBD2 (5 bases). From germline, CDR1 is MNHNS and CDR2 SASEGT. CDR3 size: 15 residues. Trimming took off 0 bases at V and 3 bases at J, with 12 bases between the two ends. In DNA, the CDR3 is TGTGCCAGCAGTGAAGCGCTGGACTTATACTACGAGCAGTACTTC. Translating gives CASSEALDLYYEQYF.

V is TRBV19 and J is TRBJ1-2, with 7 positions matching TRBD1. CDR3 size: 14 residues. Germline CDR1 and CDR2: LNHDA and SQIVND (reference sequence). V was pared by 6 bases and J by 2 bases, with 6 bases of the junction left unmatched. The CDR3, as DNA: TGTGCCAGTAGCCGACAGGGCGAAAACTATGGCTACACCTTC. Protein: CASSRQGENYGYTF. The entire variable domain, with the rest obtained from reference TRBV19 and TRBJ1-2, is as follows: DGGITQSPKYLFRKEGQNVTLSCEQNLNHDAMYWYRQDPGQGLRLIYYSQIVNDFQKGDIAEGYSVSREKKESFPLTVTSAQKNPTAFYLCASSRQGENYGYTFGSGTRLTVV.

The chain has TRBV27 and TRBJ2-6; a weak D match, TRBD1 (5 bases). CDR1 is MNHEY, CDR2 SMNVEV, per germline (reference sequence). CDR3 length: 17 amino acids. Trimming shortened V by 1 base and J by 2 bases, and 12 bases separated the two germline ends. The CDR3 coding sequence is TGTGCCAGCAGTTTATTAAGGTCCAGGGCTGGGGCCAACGTCCTGACTTTC. Translating gives CASSLLRSRAGANVLTF.

This clone was counted a single time. The chain couples TRBV15 to TRBJ1-3, with TRBD1 identical over 9 bases. CDR3 length: 17 residues. Germline CDR1 and CDR2: LNHNV and YYDKDF (reference sequence). Trimming took 3 bases from V and 0 from J; bases not matched to a gene: 6. CDR3 DNA: TGTGCCACCAGCAGGAAACAGGGGGCCATCTCTGGAAACACCATATATTTT. Residues: CATSRKQGAISGNTIYF.

This chain uses TRBV9 with TRBJ1-4; TRBD1 aligns across 8 bases. J was trimmed by 6 bases and V by 0 bases; bases with no gene match: 10. Germline V CDR1 and CDR2: SGDLS, YYNGEE. CDR3 size: 17 residues. CDR3: CASSVGQGALPDEKLFF. The CDR3, as DNA: TGTGCCAGCAGCGTAGGCCAGGGGGCCCTGCCTGATGAAAAACTGTTTTTT.

The chain is built from TRBV15 and TRBJ2-7; 7 bases match TRBD2. The V segment lost 3 bases and the J segment 1 base; nucleotides outside the gene matches: 18. CDR3 length: 19 residues. Looked up from germline, CDR1 is LNHNV and CDR2 is YYDKDF (reference sequence). The CDR3: CATSRTPGRTREGSYEQYF. The CDR3 DNA sequence: TGTGCCACCAGCAGGACCCCAGGGCGGACTAGAGAGGGGTCCTACGAGCAGTACTTC.